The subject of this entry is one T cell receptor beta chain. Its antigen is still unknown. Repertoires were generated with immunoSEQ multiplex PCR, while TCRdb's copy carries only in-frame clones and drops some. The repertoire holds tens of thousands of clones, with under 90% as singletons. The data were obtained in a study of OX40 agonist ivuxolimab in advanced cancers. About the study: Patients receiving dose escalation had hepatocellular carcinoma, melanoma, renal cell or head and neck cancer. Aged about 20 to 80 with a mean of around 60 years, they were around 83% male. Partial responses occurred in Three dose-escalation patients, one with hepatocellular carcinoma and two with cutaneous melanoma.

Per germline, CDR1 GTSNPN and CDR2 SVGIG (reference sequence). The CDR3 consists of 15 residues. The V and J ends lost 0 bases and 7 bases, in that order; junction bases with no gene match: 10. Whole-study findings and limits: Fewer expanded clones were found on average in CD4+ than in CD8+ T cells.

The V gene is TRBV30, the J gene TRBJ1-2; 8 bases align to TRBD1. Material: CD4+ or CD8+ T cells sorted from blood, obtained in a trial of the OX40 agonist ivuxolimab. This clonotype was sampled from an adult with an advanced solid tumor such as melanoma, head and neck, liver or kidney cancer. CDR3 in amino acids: CAWSVPGGTFGGYTF. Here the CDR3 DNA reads TGTGCCTGGAGTGTACCAGGGGGCACCTTCGGTGGCTACACCTTC.